This TCR beta chain appears in the sequencing data of a study of CD8+CD57+ T cells in acquired aplastic anemia. For CDR3 and TCR beta VDJ profiling, genomic DNA was the template used. A single record per CDR3 protein comes from TCRdb applying MiXCR to the reads. Of about 190,000 distinct CDR3 sequences listed, roughly 56% are singletons. Germline CDR1 and CDR2: SGHKS and YYEKEE (reference sequence). The CDR3 has 13 residues. The V end lost 0 bases, the J end lost 3 bases, and 7 bases lay between the germline ends. The chain uses TRBV5-5 and TRBJ2-7; a possible D gene is TRBD1 (5 bases). The sample comprised sorted CD4+, CD8+, or CD8+CD57+ T cells (not recorded which) from PBMCs. The TCR sequence derives from a human donor in good health, serving as a control. The CDR3 protein is CASSLGRVYEQYF. CDR3 DNA: TGTGCCAGCAGCTTGGGCAGGGTCTACGAGCAGTACTTC.